Here is one TCR beta chain with its context. Trimming at V came to 6 bases and at J to 5 bases, leaving 5 bases not matched to a gene. The CDR3 sequence is 15 residues long. In germline, CDR1 is MDHEN, CDR2 SYDVKM. Data came from immunoSEQ multiplex PCR; TCRdb stores just in-frame clones and leaves some out. The sample lists some 170,000 clones, approximately 86% occurring once. These data come from a study of cytomegalovirus exposure and HLA in healthy donors. V is TRBV28 and J is TRBJ1-4, with TRBD1 matching over 11 bases. The source of this sequence is a man aged 18 to 29 in good health and CMV-seropositive. Sequenced: PBMCs. The CDR3 nucleotides read TGTGCCAGCAGGGGGGGACAGGGGGGAAATGAAAAACTGTTTTTT. The encoded protein is CASRGGQGGNEKLFF.